Listed here are 15 T cell receptor beta chains from one sample, sequenced in a study of blood T cell repertoires in COVID-19. TCRdb's copy holds only in-frame clones and misses some; the assay was immunoSEQ multiplex PCR. The sample records 270,000 or so clones, about four fifths being singletons. Sequencing input: peripheral blood. Receptors originate from a woman aged 50 to 60 who had recovered from COVID-19.

The V gene is TRBV7-9, the J gene TRBJ2-1, with D maybe TRBD2 (6 bases). With 1 base removed from V and 4 bases from J, the gap between germline ends came to 17 bases. CDR1 and CDR2 from the germline V gene are SEHNR and FQNEAQ (reference sequence). The CDR3 extends over 17 amino acids. The CDR3 sequence: CASSLGGGGGAYNEQFF. CDR3 coding DNA: TGTGCCAGCAGCTTAGGAGGTGGCGGCGGGGCTTACAATGAGCAGTTCTTC. Together with reference TRBV7-9 and TRBJ2-1, the CDR3 gives the full variable domain: DTGVSQNPRHKITKRGQNVTFRCDPISEHNRLYWYRQTLGQGPEFLTYFQNEAQLEKSRLLSDRFSAERPKGSFSTLEIQRTEQGDSAMYLCASSLGGGGGAYNEQFFGPGTRLTVL.

The chain links TRBV29-1 to TRBJ1-2, with TRBD1 as a possible D gene (5 bases). The V and J ends lost 3 bases and 6 bases respectively, with 14 bases between them. Per germline, CDR1 SQVTM and CDR2 ANQGSEA. The CDR3 contains 13 residues. The CDR3 here is CSVEGGIRHGYTF. The DNA of the CDR3 is TGCAGCGTTGAGGGGGGGATCCGCCATGGCTACACCTTC.

This chain links TRBV7-9 with TRBJ1-1; D is unresolved. V lost 1 base and J 2 bases, leaving 11 bases between the germline ends. CDR3 length: 15 amino acids. Germline V lookup: CDR1 SEHNR, CDR2 FQNEAQ (reference sequence). The CDR3 spells CASSLVPLANTEAFF. The CDR3 DNA sequence: TGTGCCAGCAGCTTAGTTCCACTAGCCAACACTGAAGCTTTCTTT.

V and J are TRBV5-4 and TRBJ2-1, with 12 bases matching TRBD2. The germline V gene encodes CDR1 SGHNT and CDR2 YYREEE (reference sequence). The CDR3 is made up of 17 amino acids. V lost 2 bases and J lost 2; bases outside the gene matches: 5. This CDR3 is CASSLRLAGATYNEQFF. DNA of the CDR3: TGTGCCAGCAGCTTAAGACTAGCGGGGGCCACCTACAATGAGCAGTTCTTC.

The V gene is TRBV19, the J gene TRBJ2-2, with a possible D match to TRBD2 (6 bases). Trimming cost V 6 bases and J 3 bases, with 32 bases left between them. There are 21 residues in the CDR3. Per germline, CDR1 LNHDA and CDR2 SQIVND (reference sequence). The CDR3 DNA reads TGTGCCAGTAGGCCGTGGAATGGACGGGAGATACCTGGGCGTGACACCGGGGAGCTGTTTTTT. Translated, it gives CASRPWNGREIPGRDTGELFF.

The chain combines TRBV24-1 with TRBJ2-7; TRBD1 agrees at 12 bases. Germline CDR1 reads KGHDR; CDR2 reads SFDVKD. This CDR3 comprises 15 residues. J gave up 6 bases and V 5 bases, and 7 bases lay outside the gene matches. DNA for the CDR3: TGTGCCACCAGTGGGGGACAGGGGGCGCTTCGCGAGCAGTACTTC. It is translated as CATSGGQGALREQYF.

This chain uses TRBV18 with TRBJ2-7, with 9 bases matching TRBD1. The CDR3 spans 13 residues. J lost 6 bases, V lost 4 bases, and 4 bases had no gene match. Looked up from germline, CDR1 is KGHSH and CDR2 is LQKENI. The CDR3 DNA sequence: TGTGCCAGCTCACAAACAGGGGGCCTCGAGCAGTACTTC. This gives the protein CASSQTGGLEQYF.

This clone was seen a few times. V and J are TRBV2 and TRBJ2-7, with 10 bases lining up with TRBD1. Germline V CDR1 and CDR2: SNHLY, FYNNEI. This CDR3 region has 13 residues. V was clipped by 6 bases and J by 9 bases; unmatched bases: 8. The CDR3 DNA is TGTGCCAGCAGGCCTGAGGGACAGGGGAGGCAGTACTTC. This sequence encodes CASRPEGQGRQYF.

This chain joins TRBV29-1 and TRBJ1-2; tentatively, D is TRBD1 (6 bases). This CDR3 is built from 12 residues. Germline V gene sequence: CDR1 SQVTM, CDR2 ANQGSEA. V was pared by 4 bases and J by 7 bases, with 13 bases between. The DNA for the CDR3 is TGCAGCGTTGGAACAGGGCCAAGTGGCTACACCTTC. Its protein product is CSVGTGPSGYTF. Filled out from reference TRBV29-1 and TRBJ1-2, the complete variable domain reads SAVISQKPSRDICQRGTSLTIQCQVDSQVTMMFWYRQQPGQSLTLIATANQGSEATYESGFVIDKFPISRPNLTFSTLTVSNMSPEDSSIYLCSVGTGPSGYTFGSGTRLTVV.

The V call is TRBV4-3, the J call TRBJ2-1; 9 nucleotides align to TRBD1. The junction had 18 bases not matched to a gene; V was cut back by 4 bases and J by 8 bases. Germline V gene data show CDR1 as LGHNA and CDR2 as YSLEER. CDR3 length: 18 residues. CDR3 loop: CASSPRGVGTGRIYEQFF. The CDR3, as DNA: TGCGCCAGCAGCCCCCGAGGGGTCGGGACAGGGCGAATCTATGAGCAGTTCTTC.

The chain uses TRBV30 and TRBJ1-5, with a possible D match to TRBD1 (6 bases). V was cut by 4 bases and J by 4 bases, with 26 bases left in between. Germline V CDR1 and CDR2: GTSNPN, SVGIG (reference sequence). The CDR3 spans 18 residues. CDR3 DNA: TGTGCCTGGAATGGTGGTGGAACAGGGCACGGGGAGAATCAGCCCCAGCATTTT. It is translated as CAWNGGGTGHGENQPQHF.

The chain joins TRBV4-2 to TRBJ1-2, with D maybe TRBD1 (5 bases). The CDR3 totals 14 residues. Germline V gene data show CDR1 as LGHNA and CDR2 as YNFKEQ. V was cut by 0 bases and J by 8 bases, with 13 bases left in between. DNA for the CDR3: TGTGCCAGCAGCCAAGATTACCAGGGATGGGGCTACACCTTC. Encoded protein: CASSQDYQGWGYTF.

This chain links TRBV27 with TRBJ2-7; D is ambiguous. This CDR3 region has 11 residues. Germline V gene data show CDR1 as MNHEY and CDR2 as SMNVEV (reference sequence). V was pared by 7 bases and J by 3 bases, with 7 bases between. DNA of the CDR3: TGTGCCAGCAAGGCTAGCTACGAGCAGTACTTC. This encodes CASKASYEQYF.

This clone was recorded once. This rearrangement joins TRBV7-2 to TRBJ1-1; TRBD1 aligns across 8 bases. Germline CDR1 SGHTA, CDR2 FQGNSA. The CDR3 covers 14 residues. Losses at the gene ends were 6 bases for V and 1 base for J; bases not matched to a gene: 4. The CDR3 nucleotides are TGTGCCAGCAGTTGGGACAGGAGGAACACTGAAGCTTTCTTT. This gives the protein CASSWDRRNTEAFF.

The chain couples TRBV15 to TRBJ1-1; 8 bases map to TRBD1. The CDR3 extends over 13 amino acids. The V segment lost 9 bases and the J segment 10 bases; nucleotides outside the gene matches: 13. CDR1 and CDR2 from the germline V gene are LNHNV and YYDKDF (reference sequence). CDR3 sequence: CATKDRAFSSAFF. The CDR3 DNA sequence: TGTGCCACTAAGGACAGGGCCTTTAGTTCAGCTTTCTTT.